Listed below are T cell receptor beta chains from one sample, sequenced in a study of regulatory T cells in long-lasting Graves disease. TCRdb passed the multiplex PCR reads through MiXCR, listing each CDR3 protein once. The data show over 300,000 distinct CDR3 sequences, around 15% seen once. The sequencing here drew on peripheral blood mononuclear cells (PBMCs), taken at new diagnosis, from a patient treated with antithyroid drugs. The receptors shown here come from a female donor with Graves disease. Each CDR3 is given with its conserved first and last residue. Each record gives: V gene, D gene, clone size, J gene, CDR3 protein, CDR3 DNA. A D gene is named only where the DNA matches it firmly. Expanded clones are given a class, and other clones once, few, many or no size at all.

v_gene: TRBV6-1
d_gene: .
abundance: few
j_gene: TRBJ1-2
CDR3aa: CASTNALTGLRGYTF
CDR3nt: TGTGCCAGCACCAATGCCTTGACAGGACTCAGGGGCTACACCTTC

v_gene: TRBV7-9
d_gene: TRBD1
abundance: .
j_gene: TRBJ2-3
CDR3aa: CASSSIGTGESTQYF
CDR3nt: TGTGCCAGCAGCTCCATCGGGACAGGGGAATCTACGCAGTATTTT

v_gene: TRBV9
d_gene: .
abundance: many
j_gene: TRBJ2-3
CDR3aa: CASSVGREQYTDTQYF
CDR3nt: TGTGCCAGCAGCGTCGGCCGTGAACAGTACACAGATACGCAGTATTTT

v_gene: TRBV5-5
d_gene: .
abundance: .
j_gene: TRBJ1-2
CDR3aa: CASSSSGGRNGYTF
CDR3nt: TGTGCCAGCAGCTCTAGCGGGGGGAGGAATGGCTACACCTTC

v_gene: TRBV10-3
d_gene: .
abundance: many
j_gene: TRBJ2-3
CDR3aa: CAISKQDNTQYF
CDR3nt: TGTGCCATCAGCAAACAGGACAACACGCAGTATTTT

v_gene: TRBV29-1
d_gene: TRBD2
abundance: many
j_gene: TRBJ2-1
CDR3aa: CSVEDPTSGHYNEQFF
CDR3nt: TGCAGCGTTGAAGATCCAACTAGCGGGCATTACAATGAGCAGTTCTTC

v_gene: TRBV18
d_gene: TRBD1
abundance: many
j_gene: TRBJ1-2
CDR3aa: CASSPSTGDYGYTF
CDR3nt: TGTGCCAGCTCACCATCAACAGGGGACTATGGCTACACCTTC

v_gene: TRBV19
d_gene: .
abundance: many
j_gene: TRBJ2-1
CDR3aa: CASSGLARRNNEQFF
CDR3nt: TGTGCCAGTAGTGGATTAGCGAGGAGGAACAATGAGCAGTTCTTC

v_gene: TRBV20-1
d_gene: .
abundance: many
j_gene: TRBJ2-7
CDR3aa: CSATSPSSYEQYF
CDR3nt: TGCAGTGCCACCTCGCCGTCCTCCTACGAGCAGTACTTC

v_gene: TRBV27
d_gene: .
abundance: many
j_gene: TRBJ2-7
CDR3aa: CASRRGVDYEQYF
CDR3nt: TGTGCCAGCAGAAGGGGAGTGGACTACGAGCAGTACTTC

v_gene: TRBV4-1
d_gene: TRBD1
abundance: few
j_gene: TRBJ2-4
CDR3aa: CASSLPGQGALNIQYF
CDR3nt: TGCGCCAGCAGCCTACCGGGACAGGGGGCTTTAAACATTCAGTACTTC

v_gene: TRBV20-1
d_gene: .
abundance: many
j_gene: TRBJ2-7
CDR3aa: CSVMGGGAARTTYEQYF
CDR3nt: TGCAGTGTCATGGGGGGTGGAGCGGCCCGTACTACCTACGAGCAGTACTTC

v_gene: TRBV27
d_gene: TRBD1
abundance: many
j_gene: TRBJ1-4
CDR3aa: CASRTGQPNEKLFF
CDR3nt: TGTGCCAGCAGAACGGGACAGCCCAATGAAAAACTGTTTTTT

v_gene: TRBV6-5
d_gene: .
abundance: many
j_gene: TRBJ2-5
CDR3aa: CASSYLETQYF
CDR3nt: TGTGCCAGCAGTTACTTGGAGACCCAGTACTTC

v_gene: TRBV5-6
d_gene: .
abundance: .
j_gene: TRBJ2-2
CDR3aa: CASSSANTRELFF
CDR3nt: TGTGCCAGCAGCTCGGCAAACACCAGGGAGCTGTTTTTT

v_gene: TRBV5-5
d_gene: .
abundance: many
j_gene: TRBJ1-2
CDR3aa: CASSLAGVGDYGYTF
CDR3nt: TGTGCCAGCAGCTTGGCAGGGGTTGGTGACTATGGCTACACCTTC

v_gene: TRBV7-3
d_gene: TRBD2
abundance: .
j_gene: TRBJ2-5
CDR3aa: CASSPAGTSGRANQYF
CDR3nt: TGTGCCAGCAGCCCCGCCGGGACTAGCGGGAGGGCTAACCAGTACTTC

v_gene: TRBV29-1
d_gene: TRBD2
abundance: once
j_gene: TRBJ2-3
CDR3aa: CSVEDLGLAGDPDTQYF
CDR3nt: TGCAGCGTTGAAGATCTGGGGCTAGCGGGAGACCCAGATACGCAGTATTTT

v_gene: TRBV12-3/TRBV12-4
d_gene: TRBD1
abundance: many
j_gene: TRBJ1-1
CDR3aa: CASIVGQMNTEAFF
CDR3nt: TGTGCCAGCATAGTGGGACAGATGAACACTGAAGCTTTCTTT

v_gene: TRBV7-2
d_gene: .
abundance: many
j_gene: TRBJ1-2
CDR3aa: CASSLGLVGYGYTF
CDR3nt: TGTGCCAGCAGCTTAGGGTTAGTTGGCTATGGCTACACCTTC

v_gene: TRBV19
d_gene: .
abundance: .
j_gene: TRBJ2-3
CDR3aa: CATCEHRVPTDTQYF
CDR3nt: TGTGCCACGTGTGAGCACAGGGTTCCCACAGATACGCAGTATTTT

v_gene: TRBV27
d_gene: .
abundance: many
j_gene: TRBJ1-2
CDR3aa: CASRGASYGYTF
CDR3nt: TGTGCCAGCAGGGGGGCAAGCTATGGCTACACCTTC

v_gene: TRBV3-1
d_gene: .
abundance: many
j_gene: TRBJ1-1
CDR3aa: CASSKTAVMNTEAFF
CDR3nt: TGTGCCAGCAGCAAGACAGCCGTTATGAACACTGAAGCTTTCTTT

v_gene: TRBV11-2
d_gene: TRBD2
abundance: many
j_gene: TRBJ2-1
CDR3aa: CASSLDGGGAGEQFF
CDR3nt: TGTGCCAGCAGCCTAGACGGCGGGGGGGCCGGTGAGCAGTTCTTC

v_gene: TRBV28
d_gene: .
abundance: many
j_gene: TRBJ2-7
CDR3aa: CASSFRSGGEQYF
CDR3nt: TGTGCCAGCAGTTTTCGATCAGGTGGGGAGCAGTACTTC

v_gene: TRBV6-2/TRBV6-3
d_gene: TRBD2
abundance: .
j_gene: TRBJ2-1
CDR3aa: CATGTSDYNEQFF
CDR3nt: TGTGCCACTGGGACTAGCGATTACAATGAGCAGTTCTTC

v_gene: TRBV6-2/TRBV6-3
d_gene: .
abundance: .
j_gene: TRBJ1-5
CDR3aa: CASSAAQHF
CDR3nt: TGTGCCAGCAGTGCAGCCCAGCATTTT

v_gene: TRBV20-1
d_gene: .
abundance: many
j_gene: TRBJ1-2
CDR3aa: CSARSLTYGYTF
CDR3nt: TGCAGTGCTAGGTCTTTAACGTATGGCTACACCTTC

v_gene: TRBV7-9
d_gene: TRBD1
abundance: many
j_gene: TRBJ1-6
CDR3aa: CASSPDRDVSTSPLHF
CDR3nt: TGTGCCAGCAGCCCAGACAGGGATGTCTCCACCTCACCCCTCCACTTT

v_gene: TRBV15
d_gene: .
abundance: many
j_gene: TRBJ1-4
CDR3aa: CATSSDRLNEKLFF
CDR3nt: TGTGCCACCAGCTCCGACAGGCTTAATGAAAAACTGTTTTTT

v_gene: TRBV12-3/TRBV12-4
d_gene: .
abundance: .
j_gene: TRBJ1-1
CDR3aa: CASRGTWEPGGAFF
CDR3nt: TGTGCCAGCAGGGGGACCTGGGAACCCGGGGGGGCTTTCTTT

v_gene: TRBV2
d_gene: TRBD1
abundance: many
j_gene: TRBJ1-6
CDR3aa: CASSEAGTGNSPLHF
CDR3nt: TGTGCCAGCAGTGAAGCTGGGACAGGGAATTCACCCCTCCACTTT

v_gene: TRBV29-1
d_gene: .
abundance: many
j_gene: TRBJ2-5
CDR3aa: CSVVHLGAGETQYF
CDR3nt: TGCAGCGTTGTTCACCTGGGGGCTGGAGAGACCCAGTACTTC

v_gene: TRBV30
d_gene: .
abundance: many
j_gene: TRBJ2-7
CDR3aa: CAWSVGQSYEQYF
CDR3nt: TGTGCCTGGAGTGTCGGTCAGTCCTACGAGCAGTACTTC

v_gene: TRBV20-1
d_gene: .
abundance: many
j_gene: TRBJ1-2
CDR3aa: CSAPGPTATSYGYTF
CDR3nt: TGCAGTGCCCCGGGGCCGACAGCAACTAGCTATGGCTACACCTTC

v_gene: TRBV20-1
d_gene: .
abundance: many
j_gene: TRBJ2-5
CDR3aa: CSASLNQETQYF
CDR3nt: TGCAGTGCTAGCCTAAACCAAGAGACCCAGTACTTC

v_gene: TRBV2
d_gene: TRBD1
abundance: many
j_gene: TRBJ1-5
CDR3aa: CASKMDRGGNQPQHF
CDR3nt: TGTGCCAGCAAGATGGACAGGGGTGGCAATCAGCCCCAGCATTTT

v_gene: TRBV4-1
d_gene: .
abundance: .
j_gene: TRBJ1-5
CDR3aa: CASSQVSNQPQHF
CDR3nt: TGCGCCAGCAGCCAAGTGAGCAATCAGCCCCAGCATTTT

v_gene: TRBV24-1
d_gene: .
abundance: .
j_gene: TRBJ2-3
CDR3aa: CATSEKLGALDTQYF
CDR3nt: TGTGCCACCAGTGAGAAACTGGGGGCGTTAGATACGCAGTATTTT